The present TCR beta chain was sequenced within a study of T-cell memory formation after mild COVID-19. Overall study findings and caveats: Researchers report contracting CD4+ clones mostly in CM and EM, with CD8+ clones in EMRA. Contracting clones from day 15 to 85 had balanced CD4/CD8; later expanders favoured CD4+.

This CDR3 spans 15 amino acids. CDR1 and CDR2 (germline): LGHNT, FRNRAP. Trimming cost V 0 bases and J 5 bases; bases outside gene matches: 6. TCRdb processed the 5' RACE reads anew with MiXCR; each CDR3 protein has one entry. The sample has 65,000 to 90,000 distinct CDR3 sequences; around 14% are singletons. A remark on this clonotype: Antigen specificity is unknown.

The rearrangement joins TRBV12-5 to TRBJ2-7, with 8 bases fitting TRBD1. The origin of this receptor is an adult woman who had mild COVID-19 (a few samples of this study predate the infection). Cell type and time point are not known. Material for sequencing was PBMCs or a T cell subset sorted from them (not recorded which). The CDR3 spells CASGLVQGAGNEQYF. CDR3 in DNA: TGTGCTAGTGGTTTGGTCCAGGGGGCGGGAAACGAGCAGTACTTC.